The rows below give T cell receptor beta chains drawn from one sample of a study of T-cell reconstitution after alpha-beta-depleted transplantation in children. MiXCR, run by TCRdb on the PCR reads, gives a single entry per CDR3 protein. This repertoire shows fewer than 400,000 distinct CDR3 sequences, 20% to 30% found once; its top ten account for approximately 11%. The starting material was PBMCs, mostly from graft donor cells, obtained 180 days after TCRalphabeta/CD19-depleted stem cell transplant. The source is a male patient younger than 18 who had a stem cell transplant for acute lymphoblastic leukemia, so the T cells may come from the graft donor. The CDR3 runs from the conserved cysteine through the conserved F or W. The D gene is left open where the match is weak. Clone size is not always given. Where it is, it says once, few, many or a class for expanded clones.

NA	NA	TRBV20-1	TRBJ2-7	CSARDKAAGTYEQYF	TGCAGTGCTAGAGATAAAGCGGCAGGAACCTACGAGCAGTACTTC
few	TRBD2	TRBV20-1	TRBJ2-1	CSAGGTTMRQFF	TGCAGTGCCGGCGGGACTACAATGAGGCAGTTCTTC
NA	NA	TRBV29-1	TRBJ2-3	CSVESVSDTQYF	TGCAGCGTTGAATCAGTCTCAGATACGCAGTATTTT
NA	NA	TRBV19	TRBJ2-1	CASSMDGSGNEQFF	TGTGCCAGTAGTATGGACGGGAGCGGCAATGAGCAGTTCTTC
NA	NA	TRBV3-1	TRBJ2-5	CASSPPGTKETQYF	TGTGCCAGCAGCCCCCCGGGGACAAAGGAGACCCAGTACTTC
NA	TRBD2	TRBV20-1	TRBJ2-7	CSATGLAVNYEQYF	TGCAGTGCCACAGGACTAGCGGTAAATTACGAGCAGTACTTC
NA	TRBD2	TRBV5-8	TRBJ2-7	CASSFRGRGEQYF	TGTGCCAGCAGCTTCCGGGGGAGGGGCGAGCAGTACTTC
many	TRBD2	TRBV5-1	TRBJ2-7	CASSLAGGTYEQYF	TGCGCCAGCAGCTTGGCGGGAGGTACCTACGAGCAGTACTTC
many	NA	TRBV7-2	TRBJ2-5	CASSLVGLSETQYF	TGTGCCAGCAGCTTAGTCGGGCTCTCAGAGACCCAGTACTTC
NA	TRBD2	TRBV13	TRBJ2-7	CASSLVALAGYEQYF	TGTGCCAGCAGCTTAGTTGCGCTAGCGGGTTACGAGCAGTACTTC
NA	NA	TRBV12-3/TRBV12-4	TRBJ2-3	CASSPQHLSTDTQYF	TGTGCCAGCAGTCCCCAGCACTTGAGCACAGATACGCAGTATTTT
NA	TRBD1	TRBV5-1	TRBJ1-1	CASILAAGGVAEAFF	TGCGCCAGCATCTTGGCCGCAGGGGGCGTCGCTGAAGCTTTCTTT
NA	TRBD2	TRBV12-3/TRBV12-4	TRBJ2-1	CASSSSLAGASYNEQFF	TGTGCCAGCAGTTCATCACTAGCGGGCGCCTCCTACAATGAGCAGTTCTTC
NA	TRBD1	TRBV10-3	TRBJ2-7	CAISAGVRTGDYEQYF	TGTGCCATCAGTGCGGGGGTACGGACAGGGGACTACGAGCAGTACTTC
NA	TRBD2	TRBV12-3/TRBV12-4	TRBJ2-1	CASSRSGSGNEQFF	TGTGCCAGCAGTCGTAGCGGGAGTGGCAATGAGCAGTTCTTC
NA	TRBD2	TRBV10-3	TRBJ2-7	CAISEGREGQSYGNYEQYF	TGTGCCATCAGTGAGGGCCGGGAGGGCCAGTCGTACGGAAATTACGAGCAGTACTTC
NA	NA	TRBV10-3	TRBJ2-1	CAISAVKGSSYNEQFF	TGTGCCATCAGTGCCGTCAAGGGGAGCTCCTACAATGAGCAGTTCTTC
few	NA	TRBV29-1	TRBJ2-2	CSAEGIGKNTGELFF	TGCAGCGCCGAAGGGATCGGGAAGAACACCGGGGAGCTGTTTTTT
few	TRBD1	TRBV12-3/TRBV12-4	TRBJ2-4	CASSFRGQGENIQYF	TGTGCCAGCAGTTTCAGGGGACAGGGGGAAAACATTCAGTACTTC
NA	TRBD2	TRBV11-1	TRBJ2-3	CASSSPDIGAGGPSTQYF	TGTGCCAGCAGCTCGCCAGATATAGGTGCGGGAGGGCCAAGTACGCAGTATTTT
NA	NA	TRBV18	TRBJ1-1	CASSPLTGGPNTEAFF	TGTGCCAGCTCACCACTGACAGGAGGACCGAACACTGAAGCTTTCTTT
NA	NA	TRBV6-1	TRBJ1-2	CASRRLEVGNYGYTF	TGTGCCAGCAGGCGTTTGGAGGTGGGAAACTATGGCTACACCTTC
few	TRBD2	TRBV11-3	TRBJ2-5	CASSYTSGQETQYF	TGTGCCAGCAGCTACACTAGCGGCCAAGAGACCCAGTACTTC
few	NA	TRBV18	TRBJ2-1	CASSPRKALSNEQFF	TGTGCCAGCTCACCACGAAAGGCCCTTTCCAATGAGCAGTTCTTC
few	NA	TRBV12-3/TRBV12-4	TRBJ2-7	CASSFSGVGEQYF	TGTGCCAGCAGTTTCTCGGGGGTGGGGGAGCAGTACTTC
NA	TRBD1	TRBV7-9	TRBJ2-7	CASSYPPTGVHEQYF	TGTGCCAGCAGCTATCCCCCGACAGGGGTACACGAGCAGTACTTC
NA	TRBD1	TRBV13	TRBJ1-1	CASSLEGTGENTEAFF	TGTGCCAGCAGCTTAGAGGGGACAGGGGAGAACACTGAAGCTTTCTTT
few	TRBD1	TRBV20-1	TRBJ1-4	CSARRGGARINEKLFF	TGCAGTGCTCGGAGAGGGGGCGCACGGATAAATGAAAAACTGTTTTTT
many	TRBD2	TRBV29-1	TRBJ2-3	CSVEGSGRSTDTQYF	TGCAGCGTTGAGGGTAGCGGGAGGAGCACAGATACGCAGTATTTT
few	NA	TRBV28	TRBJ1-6	CASTPGGSYNSPLHF	TGTGCCAGCACTCCAGGAGGCTCCTATAATTCACCCCTCCACTTT
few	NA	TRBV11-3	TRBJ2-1	CASSPRDHSSYNEQFF	TGTGCCAGCAGCCCTCGGGATCATAGCTCCTACAATGAGCAGTTCTTC
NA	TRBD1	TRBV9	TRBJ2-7	CASSAGGFSYEQYF	TGTGCCAGCAGCGCAGGGGGTTTCTCCTACGAGCAGTACTTC
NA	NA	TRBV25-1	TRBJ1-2	CASTWAWGGYTF	TGTGCCAGCACCTGGGCATGGGGTGGCTACACCTTC
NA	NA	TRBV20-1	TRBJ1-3	CSALTASSGNTIYF	TGCAGTGCTTTGACAGCCAGCTCTGGAAACACCATATATTTT
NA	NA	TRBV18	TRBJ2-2	CATQYASTTGELFF	TGTGCCACCCAATATGCCAGTACAACCGGGGAGCTGTTTTTT
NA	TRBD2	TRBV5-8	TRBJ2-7	CASSLALAGTEYEQYF	TGTGCCAGCAGCTTGGCCCTAGCGGGCACCGAATACGAGCAGTACTTC
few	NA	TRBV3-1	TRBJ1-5	CASSLPGFQPQHF	TGTGCCAGCAGCCTTCCAGGGTTTCAGCCCCAGCATTTT
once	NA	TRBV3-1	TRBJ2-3	CASKKKGSTDTQYF	TGTGCCAGCAAGAAAAAAGGGAGCACAGATACGCAGTATTTT
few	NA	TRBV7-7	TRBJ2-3	CASSTTQGGTQYF	TGTGCCAGCAGCACGACACAGGGAGGCACGCAGTATTTT
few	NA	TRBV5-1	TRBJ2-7	CASSPPGYEQYF	TGCGCCAGCAGCCCCCCCGGATACGAGCAGTACTTC
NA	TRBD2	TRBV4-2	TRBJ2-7	CASSQGTVGLGSSKQYF	TGTGCCAGCAGCCAAGGAACCGTCGGACTAGGGTCTTCGAAGCAGTACTTC
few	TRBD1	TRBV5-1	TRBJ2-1	CASAGTGTYNEQFF	TGCGCCAGCGCCGGGACAGGGACCTACAATGAGCAGTTCTTC
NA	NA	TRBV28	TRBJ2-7	CASSFRGTVSYEQYF	TGTGCCAGCAGTTTTAGAGGGACGGTCTCCTACGAGCAGTACTTC
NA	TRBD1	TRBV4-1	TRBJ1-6	CASSQAGPTGAVYHSPLHF	TGCGCCAGCAGCCAAGCGGGTCCCACAGGGGCCGTTTACCATTCACCCCTCCACTTT
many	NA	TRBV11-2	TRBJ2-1	CASSLGVGGPRNEQFF	TGTGCCAGCAGCTTGGGGGTGGGGGGGCCGAGGAATGAGCAGTTCTTC
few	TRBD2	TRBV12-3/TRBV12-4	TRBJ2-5	CASSLALLAGGPLETQYF	TGTGCCAGCAGTTTAGCGCTACTAGCGGGAGGGCCGTTGGAGACCCAGTACTTC
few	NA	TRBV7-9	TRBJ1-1	CASSLLTTLTEAFF	TGTGCCAGCAGCTTACTCACGACGCTCACTGAAGCTTTCTTT
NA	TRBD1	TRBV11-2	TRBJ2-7	CASSWDRVYEQYF	TGTGCCAGCAGCTGGGACAGGGTGTACGAGCAGTACTTC
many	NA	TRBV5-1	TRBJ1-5	CASSLDPQGDQPQHF	TGCGCCAGCAGCTTGGACCCACAGGGAGATCAGCCCCAGCATTTT
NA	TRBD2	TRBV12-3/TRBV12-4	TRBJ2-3	CASSLQREPTQYF	TGTGCCAGCAGTTTACAGCGGGAGCCTACGCAGTATTTT
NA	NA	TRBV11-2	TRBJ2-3	CASSPWVVDRTDTQYF	TGTGCCAGCAGCCCCTGGGTGGTCGATCGCACAGATACGCAGTATTTT
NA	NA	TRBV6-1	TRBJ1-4	CASTSVQGVREKLFF	TGTGCCAGCACCTCGGTTCAGGGAGTGAGGGAAAAACTGTTTTTT
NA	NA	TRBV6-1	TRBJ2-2	CASRSRSGRMVGELFF	TGTGCCAGCAGGTCCAGGTCAGGGAGAATGGTCGGGGAGCTGTTTTTT